This TCR beta chain was identified during a study of cytomegalovirus exposure and HLA in healthy donors. Comment on this clone: Its specificity is not known.

Whole-study results and caveats: The authors enumerated over 150 TCR beta chains as linked to cytomegalovirus.

The length of the CDR3 is 15 residues. Germline CDR1 SGDLS, CDR2 YYNGEE. The V and J ends lost 3 bases and 4 bases, in that order; junction bases with no gene match: 3. Likely unrecorded immune exposures existed in these nominally healthy donors. The primer mix had 60 Vbeta and 13 Jbeta primers. Using immunoSEQ multiplex PCR, the repertoire was profiled, and TCRdb retains in-frame clones only, with some absent. The data show tens of thousands of clones, roughly two thirds seen once. The source material was PBMCs. This TCR was recovered from a man under 40 in good health and CMV-seronegative. The V call is TRBV9, the J call TRBJ1-4; 10 nucleotides agree with TRBD1. DNA of the CDR3: TGTGCCAGCAGCGCCCGGACAGGGGGTAATGAAAAACTGTTTTTT. This gives the protein CASSARTGGNEKLFF.